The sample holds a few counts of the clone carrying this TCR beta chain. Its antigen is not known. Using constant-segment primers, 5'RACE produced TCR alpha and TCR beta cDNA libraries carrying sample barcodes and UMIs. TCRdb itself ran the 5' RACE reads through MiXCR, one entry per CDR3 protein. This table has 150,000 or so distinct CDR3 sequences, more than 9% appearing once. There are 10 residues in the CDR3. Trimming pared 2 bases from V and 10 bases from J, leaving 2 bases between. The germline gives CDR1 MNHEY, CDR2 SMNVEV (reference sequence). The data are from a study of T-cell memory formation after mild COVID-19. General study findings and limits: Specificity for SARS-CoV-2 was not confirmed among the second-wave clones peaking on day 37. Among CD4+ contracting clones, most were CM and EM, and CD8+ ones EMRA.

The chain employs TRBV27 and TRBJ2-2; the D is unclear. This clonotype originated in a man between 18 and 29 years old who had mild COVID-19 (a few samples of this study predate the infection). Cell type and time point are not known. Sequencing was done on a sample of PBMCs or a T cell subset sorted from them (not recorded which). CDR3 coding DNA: TGTGCCAGCAGTTTAGAGGAGCTGTTTTTT. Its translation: CASSLEELFF.